This passage covers 15 T cell receptor beta chains from one sample sequenced in a study of cytomegalovirus exposure and HLA in healthy donors. PCR employed 60 Vbeta and 13 Jbeta primers. The method was immunoSEQ multiplex PCR; TCRdb's version includes in-frame clones alone and lacks a portion of them. In total, the table holds approximately 100,000 clones. Sequenced: PBMCs. All receptors come from a man in his fifties in good health and CMV-seronegative.

The V call is TRBV6-6, the J call TRBJ2-2; possibly TRBD1 for D (6 bases). The CDR3 is 15 amino acids. Trimming took 4 bases from V and 3 from J, leaving 12 bases between them. Germline CDR1 is MNHNY and CDR2 is SVGAGI (reference sequence). CDR3 sequence (DNA): TGTGCCAGCAGTTCTACAGGGATGTACACCGGGGAGCTGTTTTTT. It is translated as CASSSTGMYTGELFF.

The chain uses TRBV5-1 and TRBJ1-1; the match to TRBD1 covers 7 bases. The CDR3 runs to 15 residues. J was trimmed by 1 base and V by 6 bases; bases with no gene match: 9. The germline gives CDR1 SGHRS, CDR2 YFSETQ. Written as DNA, the CDR3 is TGCGCCAGCACCAACGGAGGGACAGCGAACACTGAAGCTTTCTTT. It is translated as CASTNGGTANTEAFF.

V gene TRBV5-6 combines with J gene TRBJ1-1; D is undetermined. Germline CDR1 is SGHDT and CDR2 is YYEEEE. The germline V and J ends were trimmed by 1 base and 3 bases, with 4 bases remaining between them. CDR3 length: 12 residues. CDR3 sequence reads: CASSLTDTEAFF. CDR3 nucleotides: TGTGCCAGCAGCTTGACGGACACTGAAGCTTTCTTT.

The chain has TRBV6-6 and TRBJ2-7, with 10 positions matching TRBD2. After removal of 6 bases from V and 2 bases from J, the junction contained 7 bases not matched to a gene. The CDR3 runs 15 residues. The germline CDR1 and CDR2 sequences are MNHNY and SVGAGI (reference sequence). The CDR3 loop reads CASRTVAGGAYEQYF. DNA for the CDR3: TGTGCCAGCAGGACCGTAGCGGGGGGCGCCTACGAGCAGTACTTC.

DNA of the CDR3: TGTGCCAGCAGTTTATCTAGCGGGGACCAAACCTACGAGCAGTACTTC. It translates to CASSLSSGDQTYEQYF. The V gene is TRBV27, the J gene TRBJ2-7; 8 positions agree with TRBD2. J was trimmed by 2 bases and V by 0 bases; bases with no gene match: 6. This CDR3 is built from 16 residues. Looked up from germline, CDR1 is MNHEY and CDR2 is SMNVEV (reference sequence).

V usage is TRBV19 and J usage is TRBJ1-5; D is undetermined. This CDR3 region has 12 residues. Deletions cut 3 bases from V and 5 bases from J, with 5 bases between. The V gene's germline CDR1 is LNHDA and CDR2 SQIVND (reference sequence). CDR3 sequence (DNA): TGTGCCAGTAGTATCCTTTATCAGCCCCAGCATTTT. Amino acid sequence: CASSILYQPQHF.

V is TRBV2 and J is TRBJ2-3, with 7 bases matching TRBD1. Germline-derived CDR1 and CDR2 are SNHLY and FYNNEI. V lost 8 bases, J lost 3 bases, and 11 bases stayed unmatched. CDR3 size: 15 residues. CDR3 in amino acids: CASGEQGKGTDTQYF. CDR3 nucleotide sequence: TGTGCCAGCGGCGAACAGGGGAAGGGGACAGATACGCAGTATTTT.

The V gene is TRBV7-8, the J gene TRBJ2-2; 9 bases map to TRBD1. Germline CDR1 reads SGHVS; CDR2 reads FQNEAQ. The CDR3 sequence is 15 residues long. The V gene end was trimmed by 5 bases and the J gene end by 7 bases; junction bases not matched to a gene: 8. The CDR3 loop is CASSPWTGEHGELFF. In nucleotides, the CDR3 is TGTGCCAGCAGCCCATGGACAGGGGAGCACGGGGAGCTGTTTTTT. Full variable domain (outside the CDR3, taken from reference TRBV7-8 and TRBJ2-2): GAGVSQSPRYKVAKRGQDVALRCDPISGHVSLFWYQQALGQGPEFLTYFQNEAQLDKSGLPSDRFFAERPEGSVSTLKIQRTQQEDSAVYLCASSPWTGEHGELFFGEGSRLTVL.

As regards this clone: Other DNA sequences in the sample encode the same CDR3. J is TRBJ1-4 and V is TRBV4-3; D perhaps matches TRBD1 (5 bases). Germline V gives CDR1 LGHNA, CDR2 YSLEER. The ends were cut back, 1 base at V and 7 bases at J, with 13 bases in the middle. The CDR3 extends over 15 amino acids. The chain's CDR3 is CASSQVTQEGEKLFF. The CDR3 region has the DNA TGCGCCAGCAGCCAAGTAACACAGGAAGGTGAAAAACTGTTTTTT.

The chain carries TRBV11-2 and TRBJ2-7, with D tentatively TRBD2 (6 bases). The germline V gene has CDR1 SGHAT and CDR2 FQNNGV. The CDR3 totals 12 residues. Deletions cut 11 bases from V and 3 bases from J, with 14 bases between. The CDR3 DNA follows: TGTGCCGGAGGGCAGGGAAACTACGAGCAGTACTTC. This encodes CAGGQGNYEQYF.

CDR3 in DNA: TGTGCCAGCAGCTTAGGGGAAGGGGCTAATGAAAAACTGTTTTTT. Its protein is CASSLGEGANEKLFF. The chain joins TRBV11-3 to TRBJ1-4, with D tentatively TRBD1 (5 bases). The germline gives CDR1 SGHNT, CDR2 YENEEA. V dropped 1 base and J dropped 3 bases, with 9 bases sitting between them. The CDR3 contains 15 residues.

The chain joins TRBV6-5 to TRBJ1-2; the match to TRBD1 covers 7 bases. With 6 bases clipped from V and 0 bases from J, the junction kept 4 bases outside the gene matches. The CDR3 runs to 14 residues. CDR1 and CDR2 (germline): MNHEY, SVGAGI. The CDR3: CASRRQGPNYGYTF. CDR3 nucleotide sequence: TGTGCCAGCAGAAGACAGGGACCTAACTATGGCTACACCTTC.

V is TRBV2 and J is TRBJ1-5; no clear D gene. The CDR3 contains 14 residues. Germline-derived CDR1 and CDR2 are SNHLY and FYNNEI. Trimming took 4 bases from V and 4 from J, leaving 11 bases between them. The CDR3 coding sequence is TGTGCCAGCAGTGGTCCAACATCGAATCAGCCCCAGCATTTT. Amino acid sequence: CASSGPTSNQPQHF. Full variable domain (remainder filled in from reference TRBV2 and TRBJ1-5): EPEVTQTPSHQVTQMGQEVILRCVPISNHLYFYWYRQILGQKVEFLVSFYNNEISEKSEIFDDQFSVERPDGSNFTLKIRSTKLEDSAMYFCASSGPTSNQPQHFGDGTRLSIL.

J is TRBJ2-1 and V is TRBV30, with TRBD1 matching 9 bases. Germline V gene sequence: CDR1 GTSNPN, CDR2 SVGIG (reference sequence). The V and J ends lost 2 bases and 10 bases, in that order; junction bases with no gene match: 27. The CDR3 is 20 amino acids. CDR3 region: CAWSYTLTGGKREGPYEQFF. CDR3 DNA sequence: TGTGCCTGGAGTTATACCTTGACAGGGGGGAAGAGGGAGGGCCCCTACGAGCAGTTCTTC. The whole variable domain, filled in from reference TRBV30 and TRBJ2-1, reads SQTIHQWPATLVQPVGSPLSLECTVEGTSNPNLYWYRQAAGRGLQLLFYSVGIGQISSEVPQNLSASRPQDRQFILSSKKLLLSDSGFYLCAWSYTLTGGKREGPYEQFFGPGTRLTVL.

The chain carries TRBV4-3 and TRBJ1-3; no clear D. The V end was cut by 6 bases, the J end by 9 bases, with 9 bases between. The CDR3 is 11 amino acids. Per germline, CDR1 LGHNA and CDR2 YSLEER. The CDR3 region has the DNA TGCGCCAGCAGTCGGCGGGTCACCATATATTTT. Amino acids: CASSRRVTIYF.